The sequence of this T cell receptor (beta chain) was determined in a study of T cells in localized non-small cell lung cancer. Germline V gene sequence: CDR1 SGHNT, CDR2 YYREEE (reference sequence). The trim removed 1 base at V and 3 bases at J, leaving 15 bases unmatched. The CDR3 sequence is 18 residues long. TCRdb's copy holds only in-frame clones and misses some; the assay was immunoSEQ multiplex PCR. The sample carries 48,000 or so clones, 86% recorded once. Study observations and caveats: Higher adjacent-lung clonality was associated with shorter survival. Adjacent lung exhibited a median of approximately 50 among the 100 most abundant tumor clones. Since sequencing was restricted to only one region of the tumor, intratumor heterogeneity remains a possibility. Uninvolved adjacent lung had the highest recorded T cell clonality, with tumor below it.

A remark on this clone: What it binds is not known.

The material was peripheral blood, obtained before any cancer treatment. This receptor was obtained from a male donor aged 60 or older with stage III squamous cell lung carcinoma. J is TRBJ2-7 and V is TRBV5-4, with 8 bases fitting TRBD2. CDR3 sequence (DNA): TGTGCCAGCAGCTTGCTTAGAGGCGGGGGGCCCTTCCTCTACGAGCAGTACTTC. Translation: CASSLLRGGGPFLYEQYF.